The 27 T cell receptor beta chains below come from one sample, sequenced in a study of blood T cells in healthy people across ages. PCR was performed a second time for roughly 7 to 11 cycles using a sample-barcoded 5' primer and a J-beta primer mix. One entry per CDR3 protein, called by TCRdb with MiXCR from the 5' RACE reads. The table lists roughly 1.7 million distinct CDR3 sequences, approximately 32% of them singletons, with about 11% in the top ten. Sequenced: blood. The receptor source for this set is a woman aged 25 to 45 in good health.

This clonotype was detected ten times or more. V and J are TRBV7-3 and TRBJ2-1, with 13 positions matching TRBD2. The CDR3 is 14 amino acids. V was pared by 6 bases and J by 7 bases, with 3 bases of the junction left unmatched. Per the germline V gene, CDR1 is SGHTA and CDR2 is FQGTGA. The CDR3 DNA reads TGTGCCAGCAGTTTACTAGCGGGGGGGAATGAGCAGTTCTTC. This translates into CASSLLAGGNEQFF. Together with reference TRBV7-3 and TRBJ2-1, the CDR3 gives the full variable domain: GAGVSQTPSNKVTEKGKYVELRCDPISGHTALYWYRQSLGQGPEFLIYFQGTGAADDSGLPNDRFFAVRPEGSVSTLKIQRTERGDSAVYLCASSLLAGGNEQFFGPGTRLTVL.

This rearrangement joins TRBV4-2 to TRBJ2-7; 7 bases fit TRBD2. Germline values: CDR1 LGHNA, CDR2 YNFKEQ. V lost 2 bases and J lost 2; bases outside the gene matches: 15. CDR3 length equals 18 residues. The CDR3, as DNA: TGTGCCAGCAGCCAATATCCGGGACTAACGGGGAGAACCTACGAGCAGTACTTC. Protein product: CASSQYPGLTGRTYEQYF.

The chain carries TRBV5-1 and TRBJ2-6; D uncertain. The CDR3 sequence is 15 residues long. Trimming took off 5 bases at V and 0 bases at J, with 9 bases between the two ends. Germline CDR1 and CDR2: SGHRS and YFSETQ. The CDR3 region is CASSPPDSGANVLTF. Written as DNA, the CDR3 is TGCGCCAGCAGTCCACCGGACTCTGGGGCCAACGTCCTGACTTTC. Using reference TRBV5-1 and TRBJ2-6 for the parts outside the CDR3, the full variable domain is KAGVTQTPRYLIKTRGQQVTLSCSPISGHRSVSWYQQTPGQGLQFLFEYFSETQRNKGNFPGRFSGRQFSNSRSEMNVSTLELGDSALYLCASSPPDSGANVLTFGAGSRLTVL.

J is TRBJ1-1 and V is TRBV7-9, with 10 bases fitting TRBD1. CDR1 is SEHNR, CDR2 FQNEAQ, per germline (reference sequence). The CDR3 sequence is 15 residues long. The ends lost 4 bases at V and 12 bases at J; junction bases unmatched: 14. CDR3 DNA sequence: TGTGCCAGCAGCTCCGACAGGGGGCCCCAGGGGGAATCTTTCTTT. Amino acid sequence: CASSSDRGPQGESFF.

The chain joins TRBV6-2 or TRBV6-3 to TRBJ2-7, with 13 bases that match TRBD2. With V trimmed by 4 bases and J by 0 bases, 6 bases remained unmatched. CDR1 and CDR2 from the germline V gene are MNHEY and SVGEGT. The CDR3 is 17 amino acids. CDR3 DNA: TGTGCCAGCAGTTCGCCCGGGACTAGCGGGATCTCCTACGAGCAGTACTTC. This encodes CASSSPGTSGISYEQYF.

The chain has TRBV6-2 or TRBV6-3 and TRBJ2-5; perhaps TRBD2 as D (5 bases). The V end was cut by 7 bases, the J end by 2 bases, with 20 bases between. This CDR3 comprises 16 residues. Germline CDR1 reads MNHEY; CDR2 reads SVGEGT. CDR3 bases: TGTGCCAGCATACAATCCGGGATCTCCCTTCAAGAGACCCAGTACTTC. Translation gives CASIQSGISLQETQYF.

In its sample, this clonotype was seen many times. The J gene is TRBJ1-2, the V gene TRBV7-9; possibly TRBD1 for D (6 bases). V shed 4 bases and J shed 2 bases, with 11 bases lying between them. The CDR3 contains 14 residues. Germline lookup yields CDR1 SEHNR and CDR2 FQNEAQ (reference sequence). The CDR3 loop reads CASSSTGANYGYTF. The CDR3 bases are TGTGCCAGCAGCTCGACAGGCGCCAACTATGGCTACACCTTC.

The chain carries TRBV20-1 and TRBJ1-1; D gene ambiguous. V lost 3 bases, J lost 6 bases, and 14 bases lay in between. In germline, CDR1 is DFQATT, CDR2 SNEGSKA (reference sequence). The CDR3 consists of 13 residues. The CDR3, as DNA: TGCAGTGCTAGTTCGTGGCGGAAACCTGAAGCTTTCTTT. Protein product: CSASSWRKPEAFF.

This clonotype has ten or more counts. The chain recombines TRBV4-1 with TRBJ2-5; a weak D match, TRBD2 (6 bases). CDR3 size: 16 residues. The V end was cut by 1 base, the J end by 5 bases, with 17 bases between. Germline CDR1 and CDR2: MGHRA and YSYEKL. CDR3 sequence: CASSQVGGKTGETQYF. The CDR3, as DNA: TGCGCCAGCAGCCAAGTTGGGGGGAAGACCGGGGAGACCCAGTACTTC.

The chain links TRBV25-1 to TRBJ1-1, with a weak D call TRBD1 (5 bases). In germline, CDR1 is MGHDK, CDR2 SYGVNS. Trimming took off 5 bases at V and 3 bases at J, with 13 bases between the two ends. This CDR3 is built from 14 residues. The DNA of the CDR3 is TGTGCCAGCAGTCCATCACGGGGGTACACTGAAGCTTTCTTT. Amino acid sequence: CASSPSRGYTEAFF. Filled out from reference TRBV25-1 and TRBJ1-1, the complete variable domain reads EADIYQTPRYLVIGTGKKITLECSQTMGHDKMYWYQQDPGMELHLIHYSYGVNSTEKGDLSSESTVSRIRTEHFPLTLESARPSHTSQYLCASSPSRGYTEAFFGQGTRLTVV.

There are a few counts of this clonotype. This rearrangement joins TRBV25-1 to TRBJ2-7, with 11 bases lining up with TRBD1. The CDR3 totals 17 residues. Germline CDR1 reads MGHDK; CDR2 reads SYGVNS. V shed 4 bases and J 5 bases; nucleotides not matched to a gene: 13. The CDR3 here is CASSGSPRTGGGHEQYF. The CDR3 DNA reads as TGTGCCAGCAGTGGGTCCCCTCGGACAGGGGGCGGCCACGAGCAGTACTTC.

V and J are TRBV20-1 and TRBJ2-5; 7 nucleotides line up with TRBD1. The length of the CDR3 is 13 residues. V trimming: 6 bases; J trimming: 11 bases; junction bases outside the gene matches: 15. Germline CDR1 is DFQATT and CDR2 is SNEGSKA (reference sequence). CDR3 amino acids: CSAYPGQMGGQYF. The CDR3 DNA sequence: TGCAGTGCCTATCCGGGACAGATGGGCGGGCAGTACTTC.

This clonotype was counted a few times. The chain links TRBV6-5 to TRBJ2-4; the D gene could be TRBD1 or TRBD2 (5 bases each). The CDR3 covers 13 residues. Germline V CDR1 and CDR2: MNHEY, SVGAGI. The V end lost 8 bases, the J end lost 7 bases, and 15 bases lay between the germline ends. CDR3: CASRSGRRNIQYF. The CDR3 bases are TGTGCCAGCCGATCGGGACGACGGAACATTCAGTACTTC.

This clonotype was found a few times. The chain employs TRBV5-5 and TRBJ2-5; the D is unclear. The CDR3 runs to 15 residues. Germline values: CDR1 SGHKS, CDR2 YYEKEE (reference sequence). V was trimmed by 4 bases and J by 2 bases, leaving 15 bases between them. This CDR3 is CASSHPWVGQETQYF. In nucleotides, the CDR3 is TGTGCCAGCAGCCATCCCTGGGTTGGACAAGAGACCCAGTACTTC.

The chain employs TRBV9 and TRBJ2-3; possibly TRBD2 for D (5 bases). Trimming took off 4 bases at V and 2 bases at J, with 11 bases between the two ends. The germline V gene encodes CDR1 SGDLS and CDR2 YYNGEE. This CDR3 comprises 14 residues. CDR3 region: CASSPEGVTDTQYF. CDR3 DNA: TGTGCCAGCAGCCCCGAGGGTGTCACAGATACGCAGTATTTT.

The rearrangement links TRBV2 to TRBJ2-5, with D tentatively TRBD2 (6 bases). The assigned J gene may be wrong: the sequence end matches TRBJ2-7 better. The CDR3 consists of 15 residues. The germline V gene encodes CDR1 SNHLY and CDR2 FYNNEI. CDR3 sequence reads: CASSEALLGGYEQYF. The CDR3 DNA is TGTGCCAGCAGTGAAGCGCTTCTGGGGGGTTACGAGCAGTACTTC.

As concerns this clonotype: It may be a read error: a sequence one base away is much more abundant. The rearrangement joins TRBV9 to TRBJ2-3; D may correspond to TRBD1 or TRBD2 (5 bases each). With 3 bases removed from V and 3 bases from J, the gap between germline ends came to 14 bases. Looked up from germline, CDR1 is SGDLS and CDR2 is YYNGEE. The CDR3 length is 15 residues. The CDR3: CASSAAPWGTDTQYF. The CDR3 DNA reads as TGTGCCAGCAGCGCAGCTCCGTGGGGGACAGATACGCAGTATTTT.

This chain connects TRBV12-3 or TRBV12-4 to TRBJ1-6, with a possible D match to TRBD1 (5 bases). This CDR3 is built from 14 residues. Trimming stripped 3 bases from V and 10 bases from J, with 13 bases between. CDR3 nucleotides: TGTGCCAGCAGTTTCGGCAGGGTGGAATCACCCCTCCACTTT. It specifies CASSFGRVESPLHF.

A word on this clonotype: An end of the junction does not agree with germline; a read error may underlie this. The chain carries TRBV6-2 or TRBV6-3 and TRBJ2-3; 8 bases line up with TRBD2. Germline V gene lookup returns CDR1 MNHEY and CDR2 SVGEGT. CDR3 size: 16 residues. The CDR3 spells CASRHPSGPSTDAQYF. In nucleotides, the CDR3 is TGTGCCAGCAGGCATCCTAGCGGGCCGAGCACAGATGCGCAGTATTTT.

Ten or more counts support this clonotype. The J gene is TRBJ2-1, the V gene TRBV29-1; a weak D match, TRBD2 (6 bases). The germline V gene has CDR1 SQVTM and CDR2 ANQGSEA. The V gene lost 5 bases and the J gene lost 2 bases, with 10 bases spanning the gap. The CDR3 is made up of 13 amino acids. The CDR3 is CSVLRDTYNEQFF. In DNA, the CDR3 is TGCAGCGTTTTGCGGGATACCTACAATGAGCAGTTCTTC.

Comments on this clonotype: This may come from a read error, since a much larger clone is one base off. This chain links TRBV4-1 with TRBJ2-7; D may be TRBD1 (6 bases). This CDR3 spans 15 amino acids. Germline CDR1 and CDR2: MGHRA and YSYEKL. Here the CDR3 reads CAGSQEDSYPYEQYF. Here the CDR3 DNA reads TGCGCCGGCAGCCAAGAGGACAGCTACCCCTACGAGCAGTACTTC.

This clonotype was detected once. The chain combines TRBV5-4 with TRBJ2-5, with D possibly being TRBD1 or TRBD2 (5 bases each). Trimming cost V 4 bases and J 4 bases, with 17 bases left between them. This CDR3 spans 15 amino acids. Per the germline V gene, CDR1 is SGHNT and CDR2 is YYREEE (reference sequence). Written as DNA, the CDR3 is TGTGCCAGCAGCAACCTAGCAAGGGGTGGAGAGACCCAGTACTTC. It codes for CASSNLARGGETQYF. The whole variable domain, remainder taken from reference TRBV5-4 and TRBJ2-5, is ETGVTQSPTHLIKTRGQQVTLRCSSQSGHNTVSWYQQALGQGPQFIFQYYREEENGRGNFPPRFSGLQFPNYSSELNVNALELDDSALYLCASSNLARGGETQYFGPGTRLLVL.

The genes are TRBV5-1 and TRBJ1-5, with a possible D match to TRBD1 (6 bases). Trimming stripped 0 bases from V and 0 bases from J, with 10 bases between. Germline CDR1 is SGHRS and CDR2 is YFSETQ. The CDR3 is 16 residues long. DNA of the CDR3: TGCGCCAGCAGCTTGGAAGGGGGAGTTAGCAATCAGCCCCAGCATTTT. As protein: CASSLEGGVSNQPQHF.

The chain carries TRBV7-6 and TRBJ2-1, with D unclear. Trimming pared 5 bases from V and 7 bases from J, leaving 15 bases between. From germline, CDR1 is SGHVS and CDR2 FNYEAQ. The length of the CDR3 is 14 residues. The CDR3 is CASSPPSVSNEQFF. The CDR3 DNA reads as TGTGCCAGCAGCCCTCCCTCGGTGTCTAATGAGCAGTTCTTC.

This clonotype was picked up many times. Here the CDR3 DNA reads TGCAGCGTTGAAATTCGGGACGGCTACGAGCAGTACTTC. Translation: CSVEIRDGYEQYF. The chain employs TRBV29-1 and TRBJ2-7; D possibly uses TRBD1 or TRBD2 (5 bases each). CDR1 SQVTM and CDR2 ANQGSEA come from the germline V gene. The CDR3 has 13 residues. The V gene lost 2 bases and the J gene lost 3 bases, with 11 bases spanning the gap.

In this sample, this clonotype turned up a few times. The CDR3 region is CAWRRPNRGIDYGYTF. In DNA, the CDR3 is TGTGCCTGGAGACGGCCGAACAGGGGTATTGACTATGGCTACACCTTC. The genes are TRBV30 and TRBJ1-2; TRBD1 agrees at 7 bases. V trimming: 3 bases; J trimming: 3 bases; junction bases outside the gene matches: 13. CDR3 size: 16 residues. CDR1 is GTSNPN, CDR2 SVGIG, per germline (reference sequence).

This clonotype occurred many times. This rearrangement joins TRBV6-5 to TRBJ2-5; TRBD2 matches 10 bases. Germline assignment: CDR1 MNHEY and CDR2 SVGAGI. V was pared by 5 bases and J by 1 base, with 4 bases of the junction left unmatched. The CDR3 consists of 15 residues. CDR3 loop: CASSEPSGGQETQYF. CDR3 sequence (DNA): TGTGCCAGCAGTGAACCTAGCGGGGGCCAAGAGACCCAGTACTTC.